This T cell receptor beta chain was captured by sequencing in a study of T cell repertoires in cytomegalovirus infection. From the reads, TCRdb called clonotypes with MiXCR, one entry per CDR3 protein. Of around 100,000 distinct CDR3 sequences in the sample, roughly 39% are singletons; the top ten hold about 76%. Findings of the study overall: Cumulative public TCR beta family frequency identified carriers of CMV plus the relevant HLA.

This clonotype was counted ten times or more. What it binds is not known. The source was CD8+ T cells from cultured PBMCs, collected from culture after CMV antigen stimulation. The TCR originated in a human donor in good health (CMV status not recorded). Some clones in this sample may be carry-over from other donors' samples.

The CDR3 DNA reads as TGTGCCAGCAGCTGGGACTCGGGCCCCTACGAGCAGTACTTC. Translating gives CASSWDSGPYEQYF. The chain is built from TRBV7-9 and TRBJ2-7; possible D gene TRBD2, 6 bases. CDR3 length: 14 amino acids. Germline CDR1 reads SEHNR; CDR2 reads FQNEAQ (reference sequence). Deletions cut 4 bases from V and 2 bases from J, with 12 bases between.